The 30 T cell receptor beta chains listed next were all sequenced from one sample in a study of T-cell reconstitution after alpha-beta-depleted transplantation in children. Unique molecular identifiers tagged the TCRbeta library. MiXCR was run by TCRdb on the PCR reads, yielding one entry per CDR3 protein. The table records 360,000 or so distinct CDR3 sequences, roughly 20% of them present only once. The material sequenced was PBMCs from the stem cell graft donor, taken from the stem cell graft. The receptors derive from a human donor who donated a stem cell graft to a child with acute myeloid leukemia.

The chain carries TRBV11-2 and TRBJ2-2; D is unclear. Germline lookup yields CDR1 SGHAT and CDR2 FQNNGV. CDR3 length equals 13 residues. With 1 base removed from V and 5 bases from J, the gap between germline ends came to 5 bases. The CDR3 nucleotides read TGTGCCAGCAGCTTAGTTGTGACCGGGGAGCTGTTTTTT. Translating it yields CASSLVVTGELFF.

There are a few counts of this clonotype. This rearrangement joins TRBV19 to TRBJ2-1, with D perhaps TRBD1 (5 bases). Germline-derived CDR1 and CDR2 are LNHDA and SQIVND (reference sequence). The CDR3 covers 14 residues. V was trimmed by 4 bases and J by 2 bases, leaving 9 bases between them. CDR3 sequence reads: CASSTLGAYNEQFF. CDR3 sequence (DNA): TGTGCCAGTAGTACCCTAGGGGCCTACAATGAGCAGTTCTTC.

There are many counts of this clonotype. V gene TRBV12-3 or TRBV12-4 combines with J gene TRBJ2-7; possible D gene TRBD2, 5 bases. The V end lost 1 base, the J end lost 3 bases, and 13 bases lay between the germline ends. The CDR3 runs to 15 residues. CDR3 protein: CASSLGTSGIYEQYF. The CDR3 DNA follows: TGTGCCAGCAGTTTAGGGACTTCAGGCATCTACGAGCAGTACTTC.

A few counts support this clonotype. This chain joins TRBV6-1 and TRBJ2-5; the D gene could be TRBD1 or TRBD2 (5 bases each). Trimming cost V 5 bases and J 5 bases, with 18 bases left between them. The CDR3 sequence is 15 residues long. Per germline, CDR1 MNHNS and CDR2 SASEGT. The CDR3 protein is CASSTGTSVRETQYF. The CDR3 DNA sequence: TGTGCCAGCAGTACCGGGACCAGCGTGAGGGAGACCCAGTACTTC.

The CDR3 bases are TGCAGTGCTAGAGATCCTAACCGGAATGAGCAGTTCTTC. Its protein product is CSARDPNRNEQFF. The chain couples TRBV20-1 to TRBJ2-1; no clear D gene. V was clipped by 0 bases and J by 7 bases, with 10 bases between them. CDR3 length: 13 amino acids. Germline values: CDR1 DFQATT, CDR2 SNEGSKA (reference sequence).

This clonotype was seen ten or more times. The chain has TRBV5-4 and TRBJ2-2, with TRBD2 as a possible D gene (5 bases). Trimming pared 3 bases from V and 2 bases from J, leaving 20 bases between. CDR1 and CDR2 from the germline V gene are SGHNT and YYREEE (reference sequence). The CDR3 contains 18 residues. The CDR3 region has the DNA TGTGCCAGCAGCTCCCTCGGTGAGCGGAAGAAAAACACCGGGGAGCTGTTTTTT. Translating gives CASSSLGERKKNTGELFF.

In its sample, this clonotype was seen a few times. V and J are TRBV5-1 and TRBJ2-1; 14 bases line up with TRBD2. Germline trimming cut 3 bases from V and 8 bases from J; bases unmatched to any gene: 4. Germline V gene sequence: CDR1 SGHRS, CDR2 YFSETQ. The CDR3 length is 15 residues. CDR3 sequence: CASSWGLAGADEQFF. The DNA for the CDR3 is TGCGCCAGCAGCTGGGGACTAGCGGGAGCAGATGAGCAGTTCTTC. Full variable domain (remainder filled in from reference TRBV5-1 and TRBJ2-1): KAGVTQTPRYLIKTRGQQVTLSCSPISGHRSVSWYQQTPGQGLQFLFEYFSETQRNKGNFPGRFSGRQFSNSRSEMNVSTLELGDSALYLCASSWGLAGADEQFFGPGTRLTVL.

The rearrangement uses TRBV28 and TRBJ2-7, with no clear D. This CDR3 is 13 amino acids long. From germline, CDR1 is MDHEN and CDR2 SYDVKM. Deletions cut 6 bases from V and 4 bases from J, with 13 bases between. As DNA, the CDR3 is TGTGCCAGCAGCTGGCCTGACGATTACGAGCAGTACTTC. It encodes CASSWPDDYEQYF.

This clonotype occurred many times. The chain joins TRBV20-1 to TRBJ2-1; D remains unclear. Germline V lookup: CDR1 DFQATT, CDR2 SNEGSKA (reference sequence). The CDR3 consists of 14 residues. Trimming cost V 1 base and J 5 bases, with 12 bases left between them. CDR3 region: CSARAFGGDNEQFF. In DNA, the CDR3 is TGCAGTGCTAGAGCTTTTGGCGGAGACAATGAGCAGTTCTTC.

This clonotype was detected ten times or more. This rearrangement joins TRBV6-6 to TRBJ2-7, with D perhaps matching TRBD1 or TRBD2 (5 bases each). There are 13 residues in the CDR3. Trimming shortened V by 4 bases and J by 6 bases, and 13 bases separated the two germline ends. Germline assignment: CDR1 MNHNY and CDR2 SVGAGI (reference sequence). The CDR3 reads CASSSQWDREQYF. DNA for the CDR3: TGTGCCAGCAGTTCACAATGGGACCGCGAGCAGTACTTC.

This chain uses TRBV6-1 with TRBJ2-2; 9 positions match TRBD2. The CDR3 totals 15 residues. Germline V lookup: CDR1 MNHNS, CDR2 SASEGT. V was pared by 6 bases and J by 1 base, with 3 bases of the junction left unmatched. CDR3 sequence reads: CASRFSGRNTGELFF. The CDR3 nucleotides read TGTGCCAGCAGGTTTAGCGGGAGGAACACCGGGGAGCTGTTTTTT.

The J gene is TRBJ2-1, the V gene TRBV25-1; the D call may be TRBD1 or TRBD2 (5 bases each). Trimming removed 6 bases at V and 4 bases at J, with 22 bases between. The germline V gene has CDR1 MGHDK and CDR2 SYGVNS. The CDR3 is 17 residues long. The CDR3 reads CASSGDGAKRVYNEQFF. The CDR3 DNA reads as TGTGCCAGCAGCGGGGATGGGGCGAAAAGGGTTTACAATGAGCAGTTCTTC.

This clonotype was observed a handful of times. The genes are TRBV12-3 or TRBV12-4 and TRBJ2-7; 9 bases match TRBD1. This CDR3 has 16 amino acids. Trimming at V came to 5 bases and at J to 5 bases, leaving 13 bases not matched to a gene. The CDR3 nucleotides are TGTGCCAGCAGTCACACACCGGGACAGGGCGGCCACGAGCAGTACTTC. Translating gives CASSHTPGQGGHEQYF.

The rearrangement uses TRBV12-3 or TRBV12-4 and TRBJ1-5, with no clear D. The V gene lost 4 bases and the J gene lost 2 bases, with 9 bases spanning the gap. The CDR3 loop spans 14 amino acids. The CDR3 coding sequence is TGTGCCAGCAGTTATGCTGGTGGCAATCAGCCCCAGCATTTT. Its protein is CASSYAGGNQPQHF.

The genes are TRBV9 and TRBJ1-5; D gene uncertain. Germline assignment: CDR1 SGDLS and CDR2 YYNGEE. This CDR3 comprises 14 residues. Trimming stripped 4 bases from V and 1 base from J, with 9 bases between. The CDR3: CASSSIGSNQPQHF. Here the CDR3 DNA reads TGTGCCAGCAGCTCGATTGGAAGCAATCAGCCCCAGCATTTT.

The rearrangement uses TRBV6-5 and TRBJ2-3; 7 nucleotides align to TRBD1. Germline V gene sequence: CDR1 MNHEY, CDR2 SVGAGI. The V gene end was trimmed by 0 bases and the J gene end by 8 bases; junction bases not matched to a gene: 17. This CDR3 is built from 18 residues. The CDR3 is CASSYSKPGTVRRVTQYF. CDR3 coding DNA: TGTGCCAGCAGTTACTCGAAACCCGGGACAGTCCGTCGAGTTACGCAGTATTTT.

This clonotype was picked up a small number of times. The chain joins TRBV5-1 to TRBJ2-1; 13 nucleotides agree with TRBD2. V lost 0 bases, J lost 8 bases, and 5 bases stayed unmatched. Per germline, CDR1 SGHRS and CDR2 YFSETQ. There are 16 residues in the CDR3. This CDR3 reads CASSLGLAGGRDEQFF. In nucleotides, the CDR3 is TGCGCCAGCAGCTTGGGACTAGCGGGAGGCCGGGATGAGCAGTTCTTC.

A few counts support this clonotype. The V gene is TRBV28, the J gene TRBJ1-2; D remains ambiguous. Trimming took 5 bases from V and 0 from J, leaving 13 bases between them. The CDR3 has 15 residues. The germline CDR1 and CDR2 sequences are MDHEN and SYDVKM. The CDR3 here is CASSPRLIANYGYTF. For the CDR3, the DNA is TGTGCCAGCAGTCCACGACTGATAGCTAACTATGGCTACACCTTC.

This clonotype was detected many times. The CDR3 is CAISGVQGYEQYF. DNA for the CDR3: TGTGCCATCAGTGGGGTCCAGGGCTACGAGCAGTACTTC. The chain links TRBV10-3 to TRBJ2-7; possibly TRBD1 for D (5 bases). The CDR3 has 13 residues. Trimming removed 4 bases at V and 3 bases at J, with 10 bases between. Germline CDR1 reads ENHRY; CDR2 reads SYGVKD.

The chain is built from TRBV7-3 and TRBJ2-1; unclear D gene. Trimming shortened V by 5 bases and J by 9 bases, and 11 bases separated the two germline ends. The germline CDR1 and CDR2 sequences are SGHTA and FQGTGA. The CDR3 contains 12 residues. The DNA for the CDR3 is TGTGCCAGCAGCCCCCAGGCTGGTGAGCAGTTCTTC. Its protein is CASSPQAGEQFF.

The chain joins TRBV25-1 to TRBJ2-7; D may be TRBD1 (7 bases). The CDR3 runs to 12 residues. With 8 bases removed from V and 7 bases from J, the gap between germline ends came to 15 bases. Germline V gives CDR1 MGHDK, CDR2 SYGVNS. The DNA of the CDR3 is TGTGCCAGCTCCACAGGGGCGGGGGAGCAGTACTTC. This gives the protein CASSTGAGEQYF.

This chain links TRBV20-1 with TRBJ2-7, with TRBD2 matching 7 bases. In germline, CDR1 is DFQATT, CDR2 SNEGSKA (reference sequence). The CDR3 length is 17 residues. The junction had 14 bases not matched to a gene; V was cut back by 0 bases and J by 3 bases. The CDR3 sequence is CSARDLRREREGYEQYF. The CDR3 DNA sequence: TGCAGTGCTAGAGATCTTAGGAGGGAGAGGGAGGGCTACGAGCAGTACTTC.

The chain carries TRBV9 and TRBJ2-1; D is unresolved. The CDR3 spans 14 residues. V was trimmed by 4 bases and J by 4 bases, leaving 12 bases between them. Looked up from germline, CDR1 is SGDLS and CDR2 is YYNGEE. Here the CDR3 DNA reads TGTGCCAGCAGCCCAGGTGTCCGATACAATGAGCAGTTCTTC. This encodes CASSPGVRYNEQFF.

This clonotype qualifies as medium-sized. The chain carries TRBV4-2 and TRBJ2-7; no firm D call. In germline, CDR1 is LGHNA, CDR2 YNFKEQ. This CDR3 has 12 residues. V lost 0 bases, J lost 3 bases, and 3 bases lay in between. Here the CDR3 reads CASSQDSYEQYF. In DNA form, the CDR3 reads TGTGCCAGCAGCCAAGATAGCTACGAGCAGTACTTC.

The V and J genes are TRBV4-3 and TRBJ2-3; D gene uncertain. The CDR3 runs 15 residues. The germline V gene encodes CDR1 LGHNA and CDR2 YSLEER. Trimming took off 3 bases at V and 0 bases at J, with 10 bases between the two ends. The CDR3 protein is CASSHTGGSTDTQYF. CDR3 DNA sequence: TGCGCCAGCAGCCACACTGGCGGTAGCACAGATACGCAGTATTTT.

The chain has TRBV5-6 and TRBJ2-1; D remains ambiguous. Germline V gene data show CDR1 as SGHDT and CDR2 as YYEEEE. V was cut by 4 bases and J by 9 bases, with 20 bases left in between. CDR3 length: 15 amino acids. The CDR3 loop is CASSEDPSWPSEQFF. The CDR3 DNA is TGTGCCAGCAGCGAAGACCCATCATGGCCCAGTGAGCAGTTCTTC.

V and J are TRBV4-1 and TRBJ2-5, with 10 bases lining up with TRBD2. The V and J ends lost 3 bases and 2 bases, in that order; junction bases with no gene match: 6. Looked up from germline, CDR1 is MGHRA and CDR2 is YSYEKL. The CDR3 is made up of 16 amino acids. CDR3 DNA sequence: TGCGCCAGCAGCCAGGCCTGGACTAGCGGACAAGAGACCCAGTACTTC. Encoded protein: CASSQAWTSGQETQYF.

Comment on this clonotype: The germline gene is not matched at one end of the junction; a read error may be the cause. The V gene is TRBV20-1, the J gene TRBJ2-7; 8 nucleotides line up with TRBD2. The CDR3 covers 14 residues. Per the germline V gene, CDR1 is DFQATT and CDR2 is SNEGSKA (reference sequence). The CDR3 sequence is CSAGRGVTYYGQYF. DNA for the CDR3: TGCAGTGCCGGGAGGGGGGTCACATACTACGGGCAGTACTTC.

The table lists this clonotype with a few counts. The chain joins TRBV20-1 to TRBJ2-1, with a possible D match to TRBD1 (6 bases). The CDR3 length is 12 residues. V gave up 5 bases and J gave up 4 bases, with 9 bases separating them. The germline gives CDR1 DFQATT, CDR2 SNEGSKA (reference sequence). The CDR3: CSAGTNYNEQFF. For the CDR3, the DNA is TGCAGTGCTGGGACAAATTACAATGAGCAGTTCTTC.

This sequence joins TRBV11-2 and TRBJ2-1, with a tentative D call TRBD2 (5 bases). V was cut by 6 bases and J by 7 bases, with 10 bases left in between. Germline V gives CDR1 SGHAT, CDR2 FQNNGV. The CDR3 loop spans 12 amino acids. CDR3 sequence (DNA): TGTGCCAGCAGACTCTCGGGGAATGAGCAGTTCTTC. Protein product: CASRLSGNEQFF.